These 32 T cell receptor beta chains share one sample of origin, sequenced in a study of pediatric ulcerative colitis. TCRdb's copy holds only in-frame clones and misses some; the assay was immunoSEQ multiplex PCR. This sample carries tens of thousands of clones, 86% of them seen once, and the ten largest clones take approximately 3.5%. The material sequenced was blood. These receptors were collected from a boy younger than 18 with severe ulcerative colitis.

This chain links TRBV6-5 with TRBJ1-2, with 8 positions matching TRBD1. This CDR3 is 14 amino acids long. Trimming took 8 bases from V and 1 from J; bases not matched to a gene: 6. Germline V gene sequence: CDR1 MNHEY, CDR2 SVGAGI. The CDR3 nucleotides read TGTGCCAGCGGAGGGACAGGCGTTAACTATGGCTACACCTTC. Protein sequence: CASGGTGVNYGYTF.

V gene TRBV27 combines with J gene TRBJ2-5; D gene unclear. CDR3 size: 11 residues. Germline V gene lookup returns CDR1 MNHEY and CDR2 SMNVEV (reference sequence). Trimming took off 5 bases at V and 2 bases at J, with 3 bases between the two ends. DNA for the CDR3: TGTGCCAGCAGTCCACAAGAGACCCAGTACTTC. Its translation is CASSPQETQYF.

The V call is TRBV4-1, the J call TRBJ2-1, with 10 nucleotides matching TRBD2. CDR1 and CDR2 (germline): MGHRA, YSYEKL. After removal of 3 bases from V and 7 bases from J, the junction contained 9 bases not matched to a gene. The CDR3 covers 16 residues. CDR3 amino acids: CASSQPLASGRNEQFF. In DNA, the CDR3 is TGCGCCAGCAGCCAGCCTTTGGCTAGCGGGAGAAATGAGCAGTTCTTC.

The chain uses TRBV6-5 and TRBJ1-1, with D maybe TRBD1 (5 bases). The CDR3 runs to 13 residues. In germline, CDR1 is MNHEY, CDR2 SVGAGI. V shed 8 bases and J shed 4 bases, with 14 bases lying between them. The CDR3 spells CASGLGPSTEAFF. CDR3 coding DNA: TGTGCCAGCGGGTTGGGGCCGAGCACTGAAGCTTTCTTT.

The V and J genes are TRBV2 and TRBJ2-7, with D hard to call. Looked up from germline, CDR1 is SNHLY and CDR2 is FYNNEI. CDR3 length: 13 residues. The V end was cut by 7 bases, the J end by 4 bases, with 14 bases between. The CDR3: CASNGEDEYEQYF. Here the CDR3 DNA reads TGTGCCAGCAATGGTGAGGACGAGTACGAGCAGTACTTC. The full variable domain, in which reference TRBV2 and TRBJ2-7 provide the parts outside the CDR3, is EPEVTQTPSHQVTQMGQEVILRCVPISNHLYFYWYRQILGQKVEFLVSFYNNEISEKSEIFDDQFSVERPDGSNFTLKIRSTKLEDSAMYFCASNGEDEYEQYFGPGTRLTVT.

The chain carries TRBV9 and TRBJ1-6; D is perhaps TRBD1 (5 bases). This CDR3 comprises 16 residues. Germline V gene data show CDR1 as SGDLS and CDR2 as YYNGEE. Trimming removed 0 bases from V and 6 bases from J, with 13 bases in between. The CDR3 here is CASSVDRDPPNSPLHF. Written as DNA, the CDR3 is TGTGCCAGCAGCGTAGATCGGGACCCACCTAATTCACCCCTCCACTTT.

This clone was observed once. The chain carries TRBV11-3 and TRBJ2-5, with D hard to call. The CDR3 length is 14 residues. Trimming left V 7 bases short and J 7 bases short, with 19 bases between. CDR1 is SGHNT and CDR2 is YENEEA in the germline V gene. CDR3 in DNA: TGTGCCAGCAACGCGAGTCCGGGTGCAGGGACCCAGTACTTC. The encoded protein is CASNASPGAGTQYF.

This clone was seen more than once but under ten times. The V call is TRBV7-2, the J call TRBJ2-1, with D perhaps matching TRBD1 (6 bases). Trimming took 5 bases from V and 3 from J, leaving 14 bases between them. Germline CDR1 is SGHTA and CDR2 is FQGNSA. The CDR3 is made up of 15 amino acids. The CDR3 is CASSQTGTYYNEQFF. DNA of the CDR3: TGTGCCAGCAGCCAAACAGGGACCTACTACAATGAGCAGTTCTTC.

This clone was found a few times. This CDR3 reads CASSAGTYYEQYF. The DNA for the CDR3 is TGTGCCAGCAGCGCGGGGACCTACTACGAGCAGTACTTC. The chain has TRBV9 and TRBJ2-7; D is perhaps TRBD1 or TRBD2 (5 bases each). Trimming removed 3 bases at V and 3 bases at J, with 10 bases between. CDR1 and CDR2 (germline): SGDLS, YYNGEE. The CDR3 length is 13 residues.

The CDR3 protein is CASSDSYGYTF. The CDR3 region has the DNA TGTGCCAGCAGCGACAGCTATGGCTACACCTTC. This sequence joins TRBV28 and TRBJ1-2; TRBD1 is a possible D gene (5 bases). Trimming left V 6 bases short and J 4 bases short, with 6 bases between. The CDR3 contains 11 residues. Germline V gene data show CDR1 as MDHEN and CDR2 as SYDVKM.

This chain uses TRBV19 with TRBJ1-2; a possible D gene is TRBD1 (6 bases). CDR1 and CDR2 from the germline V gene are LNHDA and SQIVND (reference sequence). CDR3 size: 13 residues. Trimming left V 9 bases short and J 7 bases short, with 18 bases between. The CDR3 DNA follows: TGTGCCAGCGAGTTGGGGGGGCAGGGTGGCTACACCTTC. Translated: CASELGGQGGYTF.

In DNA form, the CDR3 reads TGTGCCTGGAGCGCTACAGGAGTGAACACTGAAGCTTTCTTT. Its translation: CAWSATGVNTEAFF. The chain is built from TRBV30 and TRBJ1-1, with TRBD1 as a possible D gene (5 bases). Germline V gene lookup returns CDR1 GTSNPN and CDR2 SVGIG (reference sequence). V lost 3 bases and J lost 0, with 11 bases in between. The CDR3 length is 14 residues.

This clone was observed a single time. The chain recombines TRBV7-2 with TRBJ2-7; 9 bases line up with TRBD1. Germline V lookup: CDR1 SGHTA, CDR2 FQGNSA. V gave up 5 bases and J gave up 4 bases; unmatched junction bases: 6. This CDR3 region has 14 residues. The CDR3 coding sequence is TGTGCCAGCAGCCCAGGGACAGGGACGTACGAGCAGTACTTC. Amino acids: CASSPGTGTYEQYF. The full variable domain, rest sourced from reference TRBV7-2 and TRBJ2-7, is GAGVSQSPSNKVTEKGKDVELRCDPISGHTALYWYRQSLGQGLEFLIYFQGNSAPDKSGLPSDRFSAERTGGSVSTLTIQRTQQEDSAVYLCASSPGTGTYEQYFGPGTRLTVT.

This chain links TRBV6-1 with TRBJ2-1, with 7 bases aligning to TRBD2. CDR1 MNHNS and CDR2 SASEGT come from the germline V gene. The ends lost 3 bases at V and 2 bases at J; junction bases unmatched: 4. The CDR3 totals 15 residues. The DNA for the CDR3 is TGTGCCAGCAGTGACGAAGCGGGAACCTACAATGAGCAGTTCTTC. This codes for CASSDEAGTYNEQFF.

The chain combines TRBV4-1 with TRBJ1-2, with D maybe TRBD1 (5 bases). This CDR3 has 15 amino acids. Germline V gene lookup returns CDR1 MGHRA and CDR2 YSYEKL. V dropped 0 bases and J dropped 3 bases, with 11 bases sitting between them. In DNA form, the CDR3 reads TGCGCCAGCAGCCAAGATCCTCAGGGAGACTATGGCTACACCTTC. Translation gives CASSQDPQGDYGYTF.

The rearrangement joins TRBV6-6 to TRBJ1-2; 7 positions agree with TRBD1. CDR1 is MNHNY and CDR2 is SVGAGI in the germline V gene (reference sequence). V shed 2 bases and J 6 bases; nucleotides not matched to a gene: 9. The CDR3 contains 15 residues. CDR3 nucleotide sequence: TGTGCCAGCAGTTACCTAGACAGGGACGAGGATGGCTACACCTTC. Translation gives CASSYLDRDEDGYTF.

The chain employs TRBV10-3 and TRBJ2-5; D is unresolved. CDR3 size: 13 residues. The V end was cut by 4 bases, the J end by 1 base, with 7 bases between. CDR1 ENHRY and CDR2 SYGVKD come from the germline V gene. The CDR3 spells CAISVGVQETQYF. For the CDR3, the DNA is TGTGCCATCAGTGTAGGAGTCCAAGAGACCCAGTACTTC.

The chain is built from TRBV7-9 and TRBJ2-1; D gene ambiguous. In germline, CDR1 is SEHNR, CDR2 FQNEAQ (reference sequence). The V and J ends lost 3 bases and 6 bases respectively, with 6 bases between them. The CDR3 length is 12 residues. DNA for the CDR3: TGTGCCAGCAGCTTCAGTGGCAATGAGCAGTTCTTC. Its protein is CASSFSGNEQFF.

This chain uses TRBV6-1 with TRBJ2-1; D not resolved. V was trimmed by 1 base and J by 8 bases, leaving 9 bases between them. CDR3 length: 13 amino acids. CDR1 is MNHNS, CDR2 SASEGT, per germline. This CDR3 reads CASSEGPPHEQFF. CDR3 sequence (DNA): TGTGCCAGCAGTGAAGGGCCGCCGCATGAGCAGTTCTTC.

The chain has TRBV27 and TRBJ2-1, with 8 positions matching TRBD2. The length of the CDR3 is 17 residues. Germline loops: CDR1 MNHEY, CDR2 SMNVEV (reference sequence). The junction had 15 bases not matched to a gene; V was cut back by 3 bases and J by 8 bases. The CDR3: CASSFLTGREGFDEQFF. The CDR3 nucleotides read TGTGCCAGCAGTTTCCTGACAGGACGGGAGGGTTTCGATGAGCAGTTCTTC.

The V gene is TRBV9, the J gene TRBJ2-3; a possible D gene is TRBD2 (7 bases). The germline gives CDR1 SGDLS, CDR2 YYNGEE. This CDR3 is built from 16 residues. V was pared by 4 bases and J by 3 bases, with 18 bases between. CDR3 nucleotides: TGTGCCAGCAGCCCCGTAGGGGGGGTCAGTACAGATACGCAGTATTTT. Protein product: CASSPVGGVSTDTQYF.

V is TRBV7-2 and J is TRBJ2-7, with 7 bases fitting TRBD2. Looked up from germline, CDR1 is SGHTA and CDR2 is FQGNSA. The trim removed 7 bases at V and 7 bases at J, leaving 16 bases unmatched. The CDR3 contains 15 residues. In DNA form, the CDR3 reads TGTGCCAGCACCCCCCTGGCGGGAGACCTTGGGGAGCAGTACTTC. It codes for CASTPLAGDLGEQYF.

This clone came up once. In nucleotides, the CDR3 is TGTGCCAGCAGCTGGACAGGCCCGAACTATGGCTACACCTTC. Translation gives CASSWTGPNYGYTF. The chain combines TRBV5-6 with TRBJ1-2; 7 bases fit TRBD1. The trim removed 3 bases at V and 2 bases at J, leaving 4 bases unmatched. In germline, CDR1 is SGHDT, CDR2 YYEEEE. This CDR3 region has 14 residues.

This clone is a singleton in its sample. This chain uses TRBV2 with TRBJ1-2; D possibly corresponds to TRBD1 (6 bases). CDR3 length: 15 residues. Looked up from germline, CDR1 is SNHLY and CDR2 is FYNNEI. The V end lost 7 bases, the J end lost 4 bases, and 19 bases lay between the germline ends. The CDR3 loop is CASTRSTGTIYGYTF. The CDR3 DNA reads TGTGCCAGCACTCGATCTACCGGGACAATCTATGGCTACACCTTC.

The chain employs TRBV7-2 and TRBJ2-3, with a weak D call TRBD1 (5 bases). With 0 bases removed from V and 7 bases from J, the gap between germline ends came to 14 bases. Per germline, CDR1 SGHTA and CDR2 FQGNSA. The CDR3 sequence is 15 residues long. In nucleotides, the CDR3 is TGTGCCAGCAGCTTAGCGGGTTGGGCAGGGAATACGCAGTATTTT. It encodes CASSLAGWAGNTQYF.

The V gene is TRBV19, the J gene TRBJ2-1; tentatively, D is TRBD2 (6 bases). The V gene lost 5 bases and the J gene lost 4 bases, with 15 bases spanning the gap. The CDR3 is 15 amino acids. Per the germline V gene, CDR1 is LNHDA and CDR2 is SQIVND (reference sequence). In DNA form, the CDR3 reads TGTGCCAGTAGTCCCCGAGCAGGAGGGTACAATGAGCAGTTCTTC. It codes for CASSPRAGGYNEQFF. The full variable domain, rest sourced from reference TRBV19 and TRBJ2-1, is DGGITQSPKYLFRKEGQNVTLSCEQNLNHDAMYWYRQDPGQGLRLIYYSQIVNDFQKGDIAEGYSVSREKKESFPLTVTSAQKNPTAFYLCASSPRAGGYNEQFFGPGTRLTVL.

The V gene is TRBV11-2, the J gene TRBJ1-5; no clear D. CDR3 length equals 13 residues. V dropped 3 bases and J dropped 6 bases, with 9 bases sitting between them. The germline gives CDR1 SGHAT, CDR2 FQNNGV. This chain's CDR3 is CASSFGIGQPQHF. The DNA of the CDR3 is TGTGCCAGCAGCTTTGGAATCGGTCAGCCCCAGCATTTT. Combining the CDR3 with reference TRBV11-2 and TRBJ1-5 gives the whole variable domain EAGVAQSPRYKIIEKRQSVAFWCNPISGHATLYWYQQILGQGPKLLIQFQNNGVVDDSQLPKDRFSAERLKGVDSTLKIQPAKLEDSAVYLCASSFGIGQPQHFGDGTRLSIL.

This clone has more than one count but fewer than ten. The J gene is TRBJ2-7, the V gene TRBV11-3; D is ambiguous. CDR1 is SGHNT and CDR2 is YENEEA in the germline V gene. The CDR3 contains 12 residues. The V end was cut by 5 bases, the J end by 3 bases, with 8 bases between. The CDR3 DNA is TGTGCCAGCAGCAGTAACATCTACGAGCAGTACTTC. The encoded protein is CASSSNIYEQYF.

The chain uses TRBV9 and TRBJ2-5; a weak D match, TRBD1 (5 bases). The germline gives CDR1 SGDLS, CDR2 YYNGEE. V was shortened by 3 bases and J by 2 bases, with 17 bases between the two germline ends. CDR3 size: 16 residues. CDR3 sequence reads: CASSDNTLTGQETQYF. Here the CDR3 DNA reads TGTGCCAGCAGCGACAATACTCTAACAGGACAAGAGACCCAGTACTTC. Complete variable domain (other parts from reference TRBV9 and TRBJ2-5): DSGVTQTPKHLITATGQRVTLRCSPRSGDLSVYWYQQSLDQGLQFLIQYYNGEERAKGNILERFSAQQFPDLHSELNLSSLELGDSALYFCASSDNTLTGQETQYFGPGTRLLVL.

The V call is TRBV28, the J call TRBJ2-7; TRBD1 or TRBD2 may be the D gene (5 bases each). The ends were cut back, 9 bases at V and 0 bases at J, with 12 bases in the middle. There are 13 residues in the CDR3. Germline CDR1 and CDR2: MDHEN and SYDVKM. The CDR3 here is CASWDESSYEQYF. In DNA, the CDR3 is TGTGCCAGTTGGGACGAGAGCTCCTACGAGCAGTACTTC.

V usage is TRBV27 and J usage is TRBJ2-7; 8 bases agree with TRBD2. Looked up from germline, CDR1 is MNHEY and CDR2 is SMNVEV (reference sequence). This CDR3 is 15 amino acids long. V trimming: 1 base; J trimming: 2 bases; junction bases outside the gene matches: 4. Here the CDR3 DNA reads TGTGCCAGCAGTTTATTTAGCGGGACCCCCTACGAGCAGTACTTC. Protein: CASSLFSGTPYEQYF.

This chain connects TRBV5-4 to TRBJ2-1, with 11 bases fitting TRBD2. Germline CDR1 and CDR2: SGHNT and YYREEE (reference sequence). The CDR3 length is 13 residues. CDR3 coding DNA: TGTGCTTTCCTAGCGGGAGGTTACAATGAGCAGTTCTTC. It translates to CAFLAGGYNEQFF. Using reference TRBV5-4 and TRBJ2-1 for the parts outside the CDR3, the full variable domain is ETGVTQSPTHLIKTRGQQVTLRCSSQSGHNTVSWYQQALGQGPQFIFQYYREEENGRGNFPPRFSGLQFPNYSSELNVNALELDDSALYLCAFLAGGYNEQFFGPGTRLTVL.